The next 24 T cell receptor beta chains were all read from a single sample in a study of Ad26.COV2.S vaccination and SARS-CoV-2 variants. As to treatment: approximately 18 received Ad26.COV2.S at low or high dose, single or two shots; about 5 received placebo; per-sample allocation not given. Samples analyzed were those drawn on day 63 after the first vaccine or placebo injection. Data came from immunoSEQ multiplex PCR; TCRdb stores just in-frame clones and leaves some out. The sample includes some 460,000 clones, approximately 90% seen only once; the top ten take around 1.6%. Source: peripheral blood, taken in a trial of Ad26.COV2.S vaccine versus placebo. The receptors derive from a person aged 18 to 59 who received the Ad26.COV2.S COVID-19 vaccine or a placebo.

The CDR3 reads CSVEDLGLGAFF. The CDR3, as DNA: TGCAGCGTTGAAGATCTTGGCCTGGGAGCTTTCTTT. The gene calls are TRBV29-1 and TRBJ1-1, with no clear D. The V gene lost 0 bases and the J gene lost 10 bases, with 12 bases spanning the gap. The CDR3 covers 12 residues. Germline values: CDR1 SQVTM, CDR2 ANQGSEA.

V and J are TRBV7-8 and TRBJ1-5; D remains unclear. The V and J ends lost 2 bases and 0 bases respectively, with 20 bases between them. There are 19 residues in the CDR3. The germline CDR1 and CDR2 sequences are SGHVS and FQNEAQ. CDR3 loop: CASSLRGFRPAHSNQPQHF. CDR3 DNA sequence: TGTGCCAGCAGCTTACGTGGTTTCCGCCCAGCTCATAGCAATCAGCCCCAGCATTTT.

The chain has TRBV24-1 and TRBJ2-3; 9 positions agree with TRBD1. The CDR3 runs to 16 residues. The V segment lost 7 bases and the J segment 3 bases; nucleotides outside the gene matches: 10. Germline values: CDR1 KGHDR, CDR2 SFDVKD. This chain's CDR3 is CATRSGDRGATDTQYF. The CDR3 coding sequence is TGTGCCACCAGGTCCGGTGACAGGGGGGCGACAGATACGCAGTATTTT.

This clone was seen only once. The chain combines TRBV2 with TRBJ2-5; possibly TRBD1 for D (6 bases). Germline V gene lookup returns CDR1 SNHLY and CDR2 FYNNEI. This CDR3 spans 13 amino acids. V was trimmed by 6 bases and J by 4 bases, leaving 12 bases between them. Here the CDR3 DNA reads TGTGCCAGCAGCGTCCTCAGGGGAGAGACCCAGTACTTC. Translated, it gives CASSVLRGETQYF. Drawing the rest from reference TRBV2 and TRBJ2-5, the complete variable domain is EPEVTQTPSHQVTQMGQEVILRCVPISNHLYFYWYRQILGQKVEFLVSFYNNEISEKSEIFDDQFSVERPDGSNFTLKIRSTKLEDSAMYFCASSVLRGETQYFGPGTRLLVL.

CDR3 region: CASSRTGGFTEAFF. The CDR3 DNA sequence: TGTGCCAGCAGCCGTACAGGGGGCTTTACTGAAGCTTTCTTT. V gene TRBV7-2 combines with J gene TRBJ1-1, with 9 bases matching TRBD1. The CDR3 sequence is 14 residues long. The junction had 6 bases not matched to a gene; V was cut back by 5 bases and J by 5 bases. CDR1 SGHTA and CDR2 FQGNSA come from the germline V gene.

As regards this clone: The same CDR3 can be traced to other DNA sequences in this sample. This sequence joins TRBV6-2 or TRBV6-3 and TRBJ1-2; no clear D. Germline loops: CDR1 MNHEY, CDR2 SVGEGT. The V and J ends lost 0 bases and 8 bases respectively, with 7 bases between them. CDR3 length: 12 residues. The CDR3 nucleotides are TGTGCCAGCAGTTACTCCCGCGGAGGCTACACCTTC. Translating it yields CASSYSRGGYTF.

The chain carries TRBV7-8 and TRBJ1-1, with a weak D call TRBD1 (5 bases). The CDR3 has 16 amino acids. The V end was cut by 1 base, the J end by 6 bases, with 18 bases between. Per the germline V gene, CDR1 is SGHVS and CDR2 is FQNEAQ. CDR3 in DNA: TGTGCCAGCAGCTTAGATAGGGGCAGGGTAGGGTCTGAAGCTTTCTTT. This codes for CASSLDRGRVGSEAFF.

The chain has TRBV28 and TRBJ2-1; no clear D gene. V lost 1 base, J lost 9 bases, and 10 bases lay in between. The V gene's germline CDR1 is MDHEN and CDR2 SYDVKM. The length of the CDR3 is 13 residues. In nucleotides, the CDR3 is TGTGCCAGCAGTTTATCTCGTTTGAGTGAGCAGTTCTTC. This translates into CASSLSRLSEQFF.

CDR3 residues: CASSTFRGPTYEQYF. The CDR3 region has the DNA TGTGCCAGTAGTACCTTTAGGGGACCAACCTACGAGCAGTACTTC. V gene TRBV19 combines with J gene TRBJ2-7; perhaps D is TRBD1 or TRBD2 (5 bases each). The CDR3 spans 15 residues. Germline-derived CDR1 and CDR2 are LNHDA and SQIVND (reference sequence). The V end lost 4 bases, the J end lost 2 bases, and 15 bases lay between the germline ends.

V gene TRBV7-8 combines with J gene TRBJ2-2; tentative D call: TRBD2 (5 bases). Trimming took 2 bases from V and 0 from J, leaving 13 bases between them. CDR1 is SGHVS, CDR2 FQNEAQ, per germline. This CDR3 spans 17 amino acids. For the CDR3, the DNA is TGTGCCAGCAGCTTACGTGGTGGGAGCGCGAACACCGGGGAGCTGTTTTTT. Protein product: CASSLRGGSANTGELFF.

The rearrangement links TRBV30 to TRBJ1-2; D unresolved. V was cut by 4 bases and J by 0 bases, with 6 bases left in between. Looked up from germline, CDR1 is GTSNPN and CDR2 is SVGIG (reference sequence). The CDR3 consists of 12 residues. The CDR3 reads CAWTAANYGYTF. CDR3 in DNA: TGTGCCTGGACAGCTGCTAACTATGGCTACACCTTC.

This chain uses TRBV5-1 with TRBJ2-1; 8 nucleotides agree with TRBD1. V shed 3 bases, J shed 6 bases, and the junction held 8 bases outside the gene matches. The length of the CDR3 is 15 residues. Germline V gene data show CDR1 as SGHRS and CDR2 as YFSETQ. The CDR3 here is CASSWTGSPLNEQFF. The CDR3 DNA follows: TGCGCCAGCAGCTGGACAGGGTCGCCCCTCAATGAGCAGTTCTTC.

The J gene is TRBJ2-7, the V gene TRBV4-1; 9 bases are a match to TRBD2. CDR1 and CDR2 (germline): MGHRA, YSYEKL. This CDR3 is 13 amino acids long. V lost 5 bases and J lost 5; bases outside the gene matches: 4. CDR3 DNA sequence: TGCGCCAGCAGCTTAGCGGGAGCACACGAGCAGTACTTC. It codes for CASSLAGAHEQYF.

This clone was seen once. The chain employs TRBV28 and TRBJ2-2, with TRBD1 matching 7 bases. V lost 7 bases, J lost 2 bases, and 16 bases stayed unmatched. The CDR3 spans 18 residues. In germline, CDR1 is MDHEN, CDR2 SYDVKM. Here the CDR3 DNA reads TGTGCCAGCACCCATCTACTCAAGGACAGGATAAACACCGGGGAGCTGTTTTTT. Its protein is CASTHLLKDRINTGELFF.

The rearrangement joins TRBV18 to TRBJ2-3, with D perhaps TRBD2 (6 bases). The V end was cut by 4 bases, the J end by 6 bases, with 11 bases between. CDR1 and CDR2 (germline): KGHSH, LQKENI. CDR3 size: 13 residues. The chain's CDR3 is CASSRAGADTQYF. CDR3 coding DNA: TGTGCCAGCTCACGAGCGGGTGCGGATACGCAGTATTTT.

The chain combines TRBV28 with TRBJ2-6; TRBD1 aligns across 7 bases. Germline CDR1 MDHEN, CDR2 SYDVKM. The CDR3 covers 16 residues. The J segment lost 3 bases and the V segment lost 9 bases, leaving 11 bases of the junction unmatched. CDR3 sequence: CASTYRGQGGANVLTF. CDR3 coding DNA: TGTGCCAGTACGTATAGGGGGCAAGGTGGGGCCAACGTCCTGACTTTC.

This clone showed up just once. The chain combines TRBV6-1 with TRBJ1-2; D is unresolved. Trimming pared 1 base from V and 0 bases from J, leaving 6 bases between. The germline gives CDR1 MNHNS, CDR2 SASEGT. The CDR3 sequence is 14 residues long. CDR3 region: CASSEGSTNYGYTF. The CDR3 DNA is TGTGCCAGCAGTGAAGGATCTACTAACTATGGCTACACCTTC.

The chain links TRBV7-9 to TRBJ2-1; 9 positions match TRBD2. With 6 bases clipped from V and 0 bases from J, the junction kept 6 bases outside the gene matches. This CDR3 has 16 amino acids. Germline lookup yields CDR1 SEHNR and CDR2 FQNEAQ (reference sequence). The chain's CDR3 is CASRQSGGNSYNEQFF. The CDR3 DNA reads TGTGCCAGCAGACAGAGCGGGGGGAACTCCTACAATGAGCAGTTCTTC.

The chain uses TRBV20-1 and TRBJ1-1; D gene unclear. The CDR3 contains 11 residues. The germline V gene encodes CDR1 DFQATT and CDR2 SNEGSKA (reference sequence). With 8 bases removed from V and 3 bases from J, the gap between germline ends came to 10 bases. DNA for the CDR3: TGCAGTCTCCCTGGGTACACTGAAGCTTTCTTT. It is translated as CSLPGYTEAFF.

This sequence joins TRBV3-1 (or the pseudogene TRBV3-2) and TRBJ1-4; 8 bases fit TRBD1. CDR3 length: 14 residues. CDR1 is LGHDT, CDR2 YNNKEL, per germline (reference sequence). Trimming cost V 1 base and J 5 bases; bases outside gene matches: 0. CDR3 protein: CASSQGTGNEKLFF. Here the CDR3 DNA reads TGTGCCAGCAGCCAAGGGACAGGGAATGAAAAACTGTTTTTT.

The V gene is TRBV6-5, the J gene TRBJ1-2; 8 bases align to TRBD1. V gave up 4 bases and J gave up 6 bases; unmatched junction bases: 7. CDR1 is MNHEY, CDR2 SVGAGI, per germline. The CDR3 runs 14 residues. The CDR3 loop is CASSLQGQVDGYTF. The CDR3 bases are TGTGCCAGCAGTTTACAGGGACAGGTCGATGGCTACACCTTC.

This chain joins TRBV5-1 and TRBJ1-1; 8 nucleotides line up with TRBD1. Germline V CDR1 and CDR2: SGHRS, YFSETQ. This CDR3 comprises 14 residues. The J segment lost 7 bases and the V segment lost 3 bases, leaving 8 bases of the junction unmatched. CDR3 in amino acids: CASSSSYRGNEAFF. The DNA of the CDR3 is TGCGCCAGCAGCTCTTCTTACAGGGGGAATGAAGCTTTCTTT.

The V call is TRBV18, the J call TRBJ2-3; D unclear. The V gene lost 3 bases and the J gene lost 0 bases, with 13 bases spanning the gap. Looked up from germline, CDR1 is KGHSH and CDR2 is LQKENI. The CDR3 has 16 residues. CDR3 residues: CASSPYERISTDTQYF. The CDR3 region has the DNA TGTGCCAGCTCACCCTATGAGAGAATTAGCACAGATACGCAGTATTTT.

The sample holds a few counts of this clone. No DNA is shown, since the ends of the CDR3 on it are uncertain; the CDR3 is the one TCRdb lists. The chain couples TRBV27 to TRBJ1-2; TRBD1 reflects the table's D call only, with no check against the DNA. The CDR3 spans 14 residues, counting both ends. Germline V lookup: CDR1 MNHEY, CDR2 SMNVEV (reference sequence). This chain's CDR3 is CASSTSGQLYGYTF.